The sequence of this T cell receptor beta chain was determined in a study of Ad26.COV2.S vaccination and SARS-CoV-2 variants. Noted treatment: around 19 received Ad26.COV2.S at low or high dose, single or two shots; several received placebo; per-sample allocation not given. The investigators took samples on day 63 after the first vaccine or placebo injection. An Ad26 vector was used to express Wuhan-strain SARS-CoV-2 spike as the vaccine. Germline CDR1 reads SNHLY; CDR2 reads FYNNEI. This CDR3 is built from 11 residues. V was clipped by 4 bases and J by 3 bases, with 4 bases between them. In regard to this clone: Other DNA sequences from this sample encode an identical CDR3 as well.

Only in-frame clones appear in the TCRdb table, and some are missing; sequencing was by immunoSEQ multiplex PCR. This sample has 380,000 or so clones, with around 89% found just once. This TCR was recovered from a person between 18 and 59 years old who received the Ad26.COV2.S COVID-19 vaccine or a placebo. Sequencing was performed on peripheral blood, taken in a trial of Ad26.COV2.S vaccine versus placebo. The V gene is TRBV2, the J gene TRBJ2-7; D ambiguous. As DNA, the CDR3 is TGTGCCAGCAGTGTCGGCTACGAGCAGTACTTC. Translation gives CASSVGYEQYF.